This TCR beta chain stems from a study of T cell changes during pregnancy in multiple sclerosis. This CDR3 spans 14 amino acids. Germline CDR1 and CDR2: KGHSH and LQKENI. V shed 3 bases, J shed 6 bases, and the junction held 7 bases outside the gene matches. TCRdb's copy holds only in-frame clones and misses some; the assay was immunoSEQ multiplex PCR. In the table there are 50,000 to 65,000 clones, about nine tenths of which are singletons. This receptor was taken from a female donor in good health, enrolled as a control in a pregnancy study. The material sequenced was peripheral blood, taken in the third trimester of pregnancy. The chain has TRBV18 and TRBJ2-7; 8 bases line up with TRBD1. The CDR3 region has the DNA TGTGCCAGCTCACCCGACAGGGGAGCGGGCGAGCAGTACTTC. Its protein product is CASSPDRGAGEQYF.